The present T cell receptor (beta chain) was sequenced within a study of control samples from healthy donors and cancer patients. Losses at the gene ends were 5 bases for V and 2 bases for J; bases not matched to a gene: 9. Germline V CDR1 and CDR2: LNHDA, SQIVND (reference sequence). The CDR3 is made up of 16 amino acids. Clones were sequenced by immunoSEQ multiplex PCR, and TCRdb holds only the in-frame ones, with some missing. The top ten hold 12% of the sample, which has 120,000 or so clones, 85% to 90% seen once. This clone was seen a few times. What was sequenced was blood. The chain has TRBV19 and TRBJ2-3; 8 bases map to TRBD2. The receptor comes from a man under 40 in good health. CDR3 coding DNA: TGTGCCAGTAGTTCCGAACGCGGGGGGTACACAGATACGCAGTATTTT. This sequence encodes CASSSERGGYTDTQYF.